A single sample gave rise to the 12 T cell receptor beta chains below, sequenced in a study of blood T cells in healthy people across ages. Combining a sample-barcoded 5' primer with a J-beta primer mix, a second PCR ran for about 7 to 11 cycles. TCRdb passed the 5' RACE reads through MiXCR, listing each CDR3 protein once. The sample holds approximately 830,000 distinct CDR3 sequences, about 62% seen once. Input material: blood. All receptors derive from a man aged 25-45 years in good health.

The chain uses TRBV29-1 and TRBJ2-1; 9 bases fit TRBD2. The CDR3 length is 17 residues. Germline CDR1 is SQVTM and CDR2 is ANQGSEA. The trim removed 4 bases at V and 2 bases at J, leaving 12 bases unmatched. For the CDR3, the DNA is TGCAGCGTTGTCGGAGCGGGAGGACTTATGACCTACAATGAGCAGTTCTTC. Amino acids: CSVVGAGGLMTYNEQFF.

This clonotype was seen more than once but under ten times. The chain joins TRBV29-1 to TRBJ2-1, with 8 bases that match TRBD2. This CDR3 has 13 residues. CDR1 and CDR2 from the germline V gene are SQVTM and ANQGSEA. Trimming took 4 bases from V and 2 from J; bases not matched to a gene: 1. This CDR3 reads CSVGGGTYNEQFF. The CDR3 DNA is TGCAGCGTTGGCGGGGGGACCTACAATGAGCAGTTCTTC.

There are a few counts of this clonotype. V usage is TRBV10-3 and J usage is TRBJ2-7; D uncertain. Trimming cost V 6 bases and J 5 bases, with 8 bases left between them. The CDR3 extends over 11 amino acids. The germline V gene has CDR1 ENHRY and CDR2 SYGVKD. The CDR3 protein is CAISDVNEQYF. The CDR3 DNA reads TGTGCCATCAGCGATGTGAACGAGCAGTACTTC.

The chain employs TRBV10-3 and TRBJ2-2; D remains unclear. V gave up 9 bases and J gave up 2 bases, with 13 bases separating them. The CDR3 consists of 14 residues. Germline V gene sequence: CDR1 ENHRY, CDR2 SYGVKD. CDR3 region: CAIRGGVNTGELFF. Written as DNA, the CDR3 is TGTGCCATTCGAGGTGGGGTCAACACCGGGGAGCTGTTTTTT.

This chain connects TRBV2 to TRBJ2-6; perhaps TRBD1 as D (5 bases). V was shortened by 9 bases and J by 0 bases, with 15 bases between the two germline ends. The CDR3 is 16 amino acids. CDR1 and CDR2 (germline): SNHLY, FYNNEI. CDR3 amino acids: CARALTGVSGANVLTF. The CDR3 DNA is TGTGCCAGAGCTCTTACAGGTGTCTCTGGGGCCAACGTCCTGACTTTC.

Ten or more counts support this clonotype. V and J are TRBV9 and TRBJ2-1; 12 bases match TRBD2. The length of the CDR3 is 17 residues. The germline V gene encodes CDR1 SGDLS and CDR2 YYNGEE. V dropped 4 bases and J dropped 1; count of bases not matched to a gene: 6. As DNA, the CDR3 is TGTGCCAGCAGCCCCCGGACTAGCGGGGTATCCTACAATGAGCAGTTCTTC. Translated, it gives CASSPRTSGVSYNEQFF.

The chain has TRBV7-8 and TRBJ2-1; 15 nucleotides align to TRBD2. The CDR3 has 15 residues. The trim removed 5 bases at V and 15 bases at J, leaving 11 bases unmatched. Germline-derived CDR1 and CDR2 are SGHVS and FQNEAQ. The CDR3 coding sequence is TGTGCCAGCAGCCCCATGGGACTAGCGGGGGGTGGTAGGTTCTTC. This translates into CASSPMGLAGGGRFF.

The rearrangement links TRBV3-1 to TRBJ2-4; D perhaps matches TRBD2 (5 bases). The J call may be in error: the DNA end matches TRBJ2-7 better. This CDR3 has 14 amino acids. Per germline, CDR1 LGHDT and CDR2 YNNKEL (reference sequence). The CDR3 bases are TGTGCCAGCAGCCAAGAACGGGAATTGAGCGAGCAGTACTTC. It specifies CASSQERELSEQYF.

Notes on this clonotype: The germline gene is not matched at one end of the junction; a read error may be the cause. The rearrangement joins TRBV4-3 to TRBJ2-7; unclear D gene. The CDR3 has 12 residues. The V gene's germline CDR1 is LGHNA and CDR2 YSLEER. CDR3 DNA: TGCCCCAGCAGCCAAGATCGAATACAGCAGTACTTC. This encodes CPSSQDRIQQYF.

The sample holds a few counts of this clonotype. The chain has TRBV7-2 and TRBJ2-1; 8 bases line up with TRBD1. J gave up 9 bases and V 4 bases, and 2 bases lay outside the gene matches. In germline, CDR1 is SGHTA, CDR2 FQGNSA. This CDR3 comprises 12 residues. The CDR3 sequence is CASSWTGREQFF. CDR3 bases: TGTGCCAGCAGCTGGACAGGGCGTGAGCAGTTCTTC.

The chain combines TRBV13 with TRBJ1-2, with no clear D. CDR1 is PRHDT and CDR2 is FYEKMQ in the germline V gene (reference sequence). The CDR3 consists of 15 residues. V gave up 0 bases and J gave up 1 base, with 9 bases separating them. CDR3 DNA sequence: TGTGCCAGCAGCTTAGGACAGCTAAATAACTATGGCTACACCTTC. This translates into CASSLGQLNNYGYTF.

The gene calls are TRBV4-2 and TRBJ2-1; D not resolved. V shed 0 bases and J shed 0 bases, with 6 bases lying between them. CDR3 size: 15 residues. Germline V gene sequence: CDR1 LGHNA, CDR2 YNFKEQ. CDR3 region: CASSQEVASYNEQFF. The CDR3 nucleotides read TGTGCCAGCAGCCAAGAAGTTGCCTCCTACAATGAGCAGTTCTTC.